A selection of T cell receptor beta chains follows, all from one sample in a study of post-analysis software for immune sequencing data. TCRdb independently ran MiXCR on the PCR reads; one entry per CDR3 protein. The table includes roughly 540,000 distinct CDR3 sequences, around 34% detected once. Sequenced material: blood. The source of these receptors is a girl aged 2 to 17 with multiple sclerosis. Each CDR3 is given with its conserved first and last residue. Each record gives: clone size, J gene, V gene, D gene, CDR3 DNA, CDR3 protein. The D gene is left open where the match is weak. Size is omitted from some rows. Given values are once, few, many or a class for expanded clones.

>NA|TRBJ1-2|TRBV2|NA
TGTGCCAGCAGTGAAAGGCCAGACTATGGCTACACCTTC
CASSERPDYGYTF
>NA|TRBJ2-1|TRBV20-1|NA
TGCAGTGCTCCCGTAGAGTGGGGTGGGAATGAGCAGTTCTTC
CSAPVEWGGNEQFF
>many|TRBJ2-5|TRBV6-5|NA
TGTGCCAGCAGTTACTCGGGCAGCCACAGTGAGACCCAGTACTTC
CASSYSGSHSETQYF
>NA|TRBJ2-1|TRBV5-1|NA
TGCGCCAGCAGAGAGCAGCCCTCGTCTTACAATGAGCAGTTCTTC
CASREQPSSYNEQFF
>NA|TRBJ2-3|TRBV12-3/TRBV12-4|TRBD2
TGTGCCAGCAGTCTGTATAGCGGGGAGCTCACAGATACGCAGTATTTT
CASSLYSGELTDTQYF
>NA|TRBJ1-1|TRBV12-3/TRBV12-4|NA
TGTGCCAGCAGTCCCACGGGGGGTTCAGGGGTAACTGAAGCTTTCTTT
CASSPTGGSGVTEAFF
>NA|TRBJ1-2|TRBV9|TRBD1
TGTGCCAGCAGCGTAGCGGACAGGGGGACCCTCCCTGGTGGCTACACCTTC
CASSVADRGTLPGGYTF
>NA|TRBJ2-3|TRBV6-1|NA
TGTGCCAGCAGGACAGGACCGGCACAGGCGGCGCAGTATTTT
CASRTGPAQAAQYF
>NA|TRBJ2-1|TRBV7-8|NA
TGTGCCAGCAGCTTAGAGCCAGCGTCCTCCTACAATGAGCAGTTCTTC
CASSLEPASSYNEQFF
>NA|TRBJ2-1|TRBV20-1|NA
TGCAGTGCTAGATCTCCAATCCACCACAATGAGCAGTTCTTC
CSARSPIHHNEQFF
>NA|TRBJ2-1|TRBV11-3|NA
TGTGCCAGCGGCTCCACATCTTCCAATGAGCAGTTCTTC
CASGSTSSNEQFF
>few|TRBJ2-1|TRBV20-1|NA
TGCAGTGCTCAGATGAGTGGGACTTACAATGAGCAGTTCTTC
CSAQMSGTYNEQFF
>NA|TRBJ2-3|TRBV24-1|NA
TGTGCCACCAAGGCGGGGTTCACAGATACGCAGTATTTT
CATKAGFTDTQYF
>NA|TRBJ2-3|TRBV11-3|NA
TGTGCCAGCAGCTTTGGGTCCTCCCGTACAGATACGCAGTATTTT
CASSFGSSRTDTQYF
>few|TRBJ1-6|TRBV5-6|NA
TGTGCCAGCAGCTTGGAGTTACCAAATTCACCCCTCCACTTT
CASSLELPNSPLHF
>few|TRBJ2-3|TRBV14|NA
TGTGCCAGCAGAGAGGGGGGAGATACGCAGTATTTT
CASREGGDTQYF
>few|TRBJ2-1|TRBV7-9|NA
TGTGCCAGCAGCTTACGGGACCACAATGAGCAGTTCTTC
CASSLRDHNEQFF
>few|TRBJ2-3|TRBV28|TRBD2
TGTGCCAGCAGTTTACCCCCACAAGCGGGGGTGGTAGATACGCAGTATTTT
CASSLPPQAGVVDTQYF
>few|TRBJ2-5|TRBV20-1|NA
TGCAGTGCTACCGGGGAGACCCAGTACTTC
CSATGETQYF
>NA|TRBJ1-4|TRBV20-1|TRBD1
TGCAGTGCTCTACTGGGACAGGGGGCGAGACTGAATGAAAAACTGTTTTTT
CSALLGQGARLNEKLFF
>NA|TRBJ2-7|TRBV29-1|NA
TGCAGCGTTGAAGCATTCTTAGAGGGGCACTACGAGCAGTACTTC
CSVEAFLEGHYEQYF
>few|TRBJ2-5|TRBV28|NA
TGTGCCAGCAGCCCCGCGGCCACGGCGACCCAGTACTTC
CASSPAATATQYF
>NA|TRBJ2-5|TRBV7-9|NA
TGTGCCAGCAGCTCTTCCCTCGTCCCTGGTCATGGAAGAGAGACCCAGTACTTC
CASSSSLVPGHGRETQYF
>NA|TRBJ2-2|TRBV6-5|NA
TGTGCCAGCATCCCTGCGGGCGGCGGGGAGCTGTTTTTT
CASIPAGGGELFF
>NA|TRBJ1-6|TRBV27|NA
TGTGCCAGCATGCTCCGAAGGGCCGAATCACCCCTCCACTTT
CASMLRRAESPLHF
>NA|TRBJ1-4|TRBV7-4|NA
TGTGCCAGCAGCTTAGTTGGGGCTTTGGTCCCTGCAACTAATGAAAAACTGTTTTTT
CASSLVGALVPATNEKLFF
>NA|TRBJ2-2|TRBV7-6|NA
TGTGCCAGCAGCTTAGGTGAACAAACCGGGGAGCTGTTTTTT
CASSLGEQTGELFF
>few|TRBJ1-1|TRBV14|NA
TGTGCCAGCAGCCAATGGACCTGGAGGGACACTGAAGCTTTCTTT
CASSQWTWRDTEAFF
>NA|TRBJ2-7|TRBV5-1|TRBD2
TGCGCCAGCAGCCCACGACTAGCGGGGAGCGAGCAGTACTTC
CASSPRLAGSEQYF
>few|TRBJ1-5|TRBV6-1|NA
TGTGCCAGCAGTGAAGCGGGGGGGTTCAATCAGCCCCAGCATTTT
CASSEAGGFNQPQHF
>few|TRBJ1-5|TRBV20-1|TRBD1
TGCAGTGCTAGCGGGACAGTTAGCAATCAGCCCCAGCATTTT
CSASGTVSNQPQHF
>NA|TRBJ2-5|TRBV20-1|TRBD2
TGCAGTGCTAGAGATCCCCGGGGGGGAAGAGAGACCCAGTACTTC
CSARDPRGGRETQYF
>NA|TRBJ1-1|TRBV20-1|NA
TGCAGTGCCGACGGAGGGGCCAGCGGAAAGACCGAAGCTTTCTTT
CSADGGASGKTEAFF
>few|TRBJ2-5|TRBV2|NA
TGTGCCAGCAGGGGGGGACGGGCTCAAGAGACCCAGTACTTC
CASRGGRAQETQYF
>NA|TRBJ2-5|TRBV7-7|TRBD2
TGTGCTAGCAGCCCTTTATCGGGGGGGGCGCAGTACTTC
CASSPLSGGAQYF